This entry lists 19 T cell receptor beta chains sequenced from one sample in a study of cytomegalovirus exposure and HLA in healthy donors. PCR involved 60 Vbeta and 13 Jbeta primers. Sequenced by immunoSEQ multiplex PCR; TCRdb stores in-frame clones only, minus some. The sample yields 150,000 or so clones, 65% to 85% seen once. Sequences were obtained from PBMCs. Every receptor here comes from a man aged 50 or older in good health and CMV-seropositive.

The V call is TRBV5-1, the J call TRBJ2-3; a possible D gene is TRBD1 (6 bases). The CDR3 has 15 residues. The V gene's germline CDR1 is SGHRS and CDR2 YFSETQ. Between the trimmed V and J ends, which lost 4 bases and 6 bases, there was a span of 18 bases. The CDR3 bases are TGCGCCAGCAGCGACCGTAAGGGGGTTAGGGATACGCAGTATTTT. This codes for CASSDRKGVRDTQYF.

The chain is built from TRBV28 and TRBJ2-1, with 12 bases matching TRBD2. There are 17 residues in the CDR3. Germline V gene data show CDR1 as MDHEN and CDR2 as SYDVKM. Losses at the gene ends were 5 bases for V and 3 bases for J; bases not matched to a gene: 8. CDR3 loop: CASSPIGLAGIYNEQFF. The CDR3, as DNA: TGTGCCAGCAGTCCAATAGGACTAGCGGGAATCTACAATGAGCAGTTCTTC.

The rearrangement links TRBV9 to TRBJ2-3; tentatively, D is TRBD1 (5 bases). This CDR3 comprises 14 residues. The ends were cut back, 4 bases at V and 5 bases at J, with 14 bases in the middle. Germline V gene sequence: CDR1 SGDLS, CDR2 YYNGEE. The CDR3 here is CASSRDSGLDTQYF. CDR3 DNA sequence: TGTGCCAGCAGCCGCGACTCAGGGCTAGATACGCAGTATTTT.

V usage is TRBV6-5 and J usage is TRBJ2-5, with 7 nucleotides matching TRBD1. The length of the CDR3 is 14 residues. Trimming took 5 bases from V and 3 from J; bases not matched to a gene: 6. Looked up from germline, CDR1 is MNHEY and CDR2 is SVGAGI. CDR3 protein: CASSPQGDEETQYF. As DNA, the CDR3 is TGTGCCAGCAGTCCTCAGGGGGATGAAGAGACCCAGTACTTC.

CDR3 nucleotides: TGTGCCAGCAGTTACTCGGGCAGCTCTGGAAACACCATATATTTT. This encodes CASSYSGSSGNTIYF. The chain uses TRBV6-5 and TRBJ1-3; D gene ambiguous. Germline CDR1 MNHEY, CDR2 SVGAGI. This CDR3 has 15 amino acids. The V end lost 0 bases, the J end lost 0 bases, and 6 bases lay between the germline ends.

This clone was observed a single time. The CDR3 loop is CASSLGPNEKLFF. DNA for the CDR3: TGTGCCAGCAGTTTAGGCCCAAATGAAAAACTGTTTTTT. The chain is built from TRBV28 and TRBJ1-4; D gene ambiguous. Per the germline V gene, CDR1 is MDHEN and CDR2 is SYDVKM. Trimming pared 2 bases from V and 5 bases from J, leaving 6 bases between. This CDR3 contains 13 residues.

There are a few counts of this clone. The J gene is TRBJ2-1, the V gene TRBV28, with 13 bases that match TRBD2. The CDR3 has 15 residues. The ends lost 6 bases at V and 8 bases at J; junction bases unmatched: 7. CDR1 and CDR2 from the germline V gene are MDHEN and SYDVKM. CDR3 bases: TGTGCCAGCAGGCGGACTAGCGGGAGTCTGGATGAGCAGTTCTTC. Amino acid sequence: CASRRTSGSLDEQFF.

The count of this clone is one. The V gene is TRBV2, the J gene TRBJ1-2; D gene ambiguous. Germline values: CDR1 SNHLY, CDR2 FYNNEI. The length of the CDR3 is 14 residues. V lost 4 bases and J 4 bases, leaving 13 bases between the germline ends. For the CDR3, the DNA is TGTGCCAGCAGTGCGAGGGTCAGCGGCTATGGCTACACCTTC. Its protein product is CASSARVSGYGYTF.

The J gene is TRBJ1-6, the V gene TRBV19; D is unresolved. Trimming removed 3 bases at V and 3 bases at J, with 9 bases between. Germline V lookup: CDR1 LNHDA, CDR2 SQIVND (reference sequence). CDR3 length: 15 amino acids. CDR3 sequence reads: CASSMGSLYNSPLHF. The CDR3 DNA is TGTGCCAGTAGTATGGGCAGCCTCTATAATTCACCCCTCCACTTT.

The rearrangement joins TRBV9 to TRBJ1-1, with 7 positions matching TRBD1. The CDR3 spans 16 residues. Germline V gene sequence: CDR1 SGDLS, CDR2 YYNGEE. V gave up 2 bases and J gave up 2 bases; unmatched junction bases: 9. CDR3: CASSVGRGTVNTEAFF. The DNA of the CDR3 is TGTGCCAGCAGCGTTGGTCGGGGGACAGTTAACACTGAAGCTTTCTTT. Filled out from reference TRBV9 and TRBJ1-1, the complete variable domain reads DSGVTQTPKHLITATGQRVTLRCSPRSGDLSVYWYQQSLDQGLQFLIQYYNGEERAKGNILERFSAQQFPDLHSELNLSSLELGDSALYFCASSVGRGTVNTEAFFGQGTRLTVV.

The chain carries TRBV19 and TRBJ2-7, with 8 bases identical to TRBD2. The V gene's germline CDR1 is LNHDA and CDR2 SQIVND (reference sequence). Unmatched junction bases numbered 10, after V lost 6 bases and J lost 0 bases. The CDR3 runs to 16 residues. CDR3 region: CASSRYAGGSSYEQYF. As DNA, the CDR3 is TGTGCCAGTAGCCGGTATGCGGGAGGATCCTCCTACGAGCAGTACTTC.

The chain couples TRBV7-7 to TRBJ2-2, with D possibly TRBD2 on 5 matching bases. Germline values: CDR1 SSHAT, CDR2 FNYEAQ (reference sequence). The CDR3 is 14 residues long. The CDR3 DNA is TGTGCTAGCGCCCGCTATCCGAACACCGGGGAGCTGTTTTTT. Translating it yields CASARYPNTGELFF.

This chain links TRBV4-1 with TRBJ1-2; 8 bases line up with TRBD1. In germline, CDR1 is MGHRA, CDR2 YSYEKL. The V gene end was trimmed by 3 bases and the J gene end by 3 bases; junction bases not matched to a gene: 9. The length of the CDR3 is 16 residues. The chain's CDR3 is CASSHYSDREHYGYTF. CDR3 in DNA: TGCGCCAGCAGCCACTACTCGGACAGGGAGCACTATGGCTACACCTTC.

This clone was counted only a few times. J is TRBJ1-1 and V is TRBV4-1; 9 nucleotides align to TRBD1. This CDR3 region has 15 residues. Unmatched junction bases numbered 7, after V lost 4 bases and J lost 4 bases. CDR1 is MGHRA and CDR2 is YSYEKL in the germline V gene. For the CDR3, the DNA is TGCGCCAGCAGCCTTTCCGGGACAGGGACCACTGAAGCTTTCTTT. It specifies CASSLSGTGTTEAFF.

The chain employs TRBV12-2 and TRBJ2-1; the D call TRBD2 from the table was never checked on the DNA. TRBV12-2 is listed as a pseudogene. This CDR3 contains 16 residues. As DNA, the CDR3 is TGTGCAAGTCGCTTCCGCCCCCCTAGCTCCTACAATGAGCAGTTCTTC. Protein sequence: CASRFRPPSSYNEQFF.

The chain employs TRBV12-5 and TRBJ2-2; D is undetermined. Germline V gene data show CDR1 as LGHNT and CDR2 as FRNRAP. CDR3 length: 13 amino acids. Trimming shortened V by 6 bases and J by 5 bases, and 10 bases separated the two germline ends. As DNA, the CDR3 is TGTGCTAGTGGACCGACACCTACCGGGGAGCTGTTTTTT. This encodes CASGPTPTGELFF.

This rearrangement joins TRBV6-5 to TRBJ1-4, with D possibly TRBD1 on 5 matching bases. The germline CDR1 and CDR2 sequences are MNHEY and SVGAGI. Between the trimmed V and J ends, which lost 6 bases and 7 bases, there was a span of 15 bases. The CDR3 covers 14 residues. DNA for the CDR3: TGTGCCAGCAGGGGTCCTCTCGGGGGTGAAAAACTGTTTTTT. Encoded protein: CASRGPLGGEKLFF.

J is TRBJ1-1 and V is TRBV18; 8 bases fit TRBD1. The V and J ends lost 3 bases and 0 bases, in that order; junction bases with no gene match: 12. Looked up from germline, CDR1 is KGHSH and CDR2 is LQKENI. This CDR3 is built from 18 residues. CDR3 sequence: CASSPRTGRGGMNTEAFF. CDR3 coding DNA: TGTGCCAGCTCACCCCGGACAGGGAGGGGGGGCATGAACACTGAAGCTTTCTTT.

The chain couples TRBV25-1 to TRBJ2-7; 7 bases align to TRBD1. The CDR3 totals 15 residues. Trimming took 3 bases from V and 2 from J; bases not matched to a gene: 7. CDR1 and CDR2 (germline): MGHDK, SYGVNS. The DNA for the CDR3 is TGTGCCAGCAGTGACGCAGGACAGGTAACCTACGAGCAGTACTTC. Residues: CASSDAGQVTYEQYF.